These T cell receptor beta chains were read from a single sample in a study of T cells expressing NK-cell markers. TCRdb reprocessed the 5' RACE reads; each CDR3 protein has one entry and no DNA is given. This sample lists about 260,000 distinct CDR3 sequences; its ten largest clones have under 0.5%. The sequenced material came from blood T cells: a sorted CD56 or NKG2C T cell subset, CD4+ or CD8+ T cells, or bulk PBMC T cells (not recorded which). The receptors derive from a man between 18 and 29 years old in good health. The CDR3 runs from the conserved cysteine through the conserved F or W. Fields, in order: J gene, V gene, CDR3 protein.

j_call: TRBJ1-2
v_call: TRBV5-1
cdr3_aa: CASSPRTGGQLTYGYTF

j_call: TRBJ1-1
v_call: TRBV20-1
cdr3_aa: CSAQTAGWGGTEAFF

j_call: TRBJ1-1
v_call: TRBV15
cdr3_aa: CATSPGARETEAFF

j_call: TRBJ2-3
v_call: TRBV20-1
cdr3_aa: CSAPQRFAGTTDTQYF

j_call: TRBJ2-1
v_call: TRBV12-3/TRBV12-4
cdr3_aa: CASSLKVKYNEQFF

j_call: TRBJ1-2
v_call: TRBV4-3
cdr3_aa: CASSQEGGRAGYGYTF

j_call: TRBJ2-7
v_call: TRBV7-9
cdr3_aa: CASSLGTGGQTYEQYF

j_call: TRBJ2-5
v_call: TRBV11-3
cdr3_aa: CASSLMGQLYF

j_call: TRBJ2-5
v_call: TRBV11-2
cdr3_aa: CASSLRGDRETQYF

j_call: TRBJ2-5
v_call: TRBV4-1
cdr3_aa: CASSQPPGGLAGVGETQYF

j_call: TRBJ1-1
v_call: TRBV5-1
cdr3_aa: CASSPRPGTLYTEAFF

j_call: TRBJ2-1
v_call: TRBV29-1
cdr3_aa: CSVEHRVGYEQFF

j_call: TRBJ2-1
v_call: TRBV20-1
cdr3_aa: CSAPRLLYNEQFF

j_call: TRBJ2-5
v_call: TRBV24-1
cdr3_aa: CATSDPRGGGAAQETQYF

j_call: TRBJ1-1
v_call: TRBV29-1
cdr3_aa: CSVVRGPATEAFF

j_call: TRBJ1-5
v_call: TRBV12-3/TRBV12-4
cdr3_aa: CASSSHNQPQHF

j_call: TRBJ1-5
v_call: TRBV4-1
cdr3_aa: CASSQQGWGQPQHF

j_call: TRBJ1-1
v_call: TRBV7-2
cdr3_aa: CASSLDGWTEAFF

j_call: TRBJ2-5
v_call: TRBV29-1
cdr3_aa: CSVEDPWGSGSLETQYF

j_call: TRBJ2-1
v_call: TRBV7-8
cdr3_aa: CASSLKGLHFSYNEQFF

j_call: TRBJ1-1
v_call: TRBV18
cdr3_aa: CASSPRGRTGGWTEAFF

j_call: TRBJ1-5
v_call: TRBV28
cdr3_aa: CASSLVGPRQPQHF

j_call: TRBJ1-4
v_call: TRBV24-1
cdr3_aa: CATSLRGVGEKLFF

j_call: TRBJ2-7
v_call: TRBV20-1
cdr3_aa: CSARGGFEQYF

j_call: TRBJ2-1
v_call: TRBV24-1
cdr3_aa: CATSDLRGTEQFF

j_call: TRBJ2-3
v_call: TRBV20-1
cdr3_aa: CSASSSGWTDTQYF

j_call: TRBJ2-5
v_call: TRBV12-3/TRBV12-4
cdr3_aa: CASSPLAGGYQETQYF

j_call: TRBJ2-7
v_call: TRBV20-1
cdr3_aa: CSARSLREGLEQYF

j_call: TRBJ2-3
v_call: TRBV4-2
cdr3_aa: CASSQVKLVNETDTQYF

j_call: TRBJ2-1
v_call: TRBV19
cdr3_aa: CASSDIDEQFF

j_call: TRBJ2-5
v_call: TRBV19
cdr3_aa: CASSTQGAETQYF

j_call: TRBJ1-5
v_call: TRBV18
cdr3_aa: CASSPGGAHQPQHF

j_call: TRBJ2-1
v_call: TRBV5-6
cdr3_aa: CASSLSPSGNYNEQFF

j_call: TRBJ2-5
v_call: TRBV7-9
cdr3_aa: CASSLGPGQALWETQYF

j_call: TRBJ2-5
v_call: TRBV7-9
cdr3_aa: CASSRDEAAKTQYF

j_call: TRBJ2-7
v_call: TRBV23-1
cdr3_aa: CASSHPRLAGAYEQYF

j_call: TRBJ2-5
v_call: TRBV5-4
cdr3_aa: CASSVGQGLETQYF

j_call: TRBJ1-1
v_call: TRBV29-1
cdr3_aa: CSSSPKAMNTEAFF

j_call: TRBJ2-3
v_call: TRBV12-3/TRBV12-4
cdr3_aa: CASRDAGSGRATDTQYF

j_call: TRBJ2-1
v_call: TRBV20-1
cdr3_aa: CSATNPRGASGEQFF

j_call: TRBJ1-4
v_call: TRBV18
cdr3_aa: CASRRVDEKLFF

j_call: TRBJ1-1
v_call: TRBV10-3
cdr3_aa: CASTGAEVNTEAFF

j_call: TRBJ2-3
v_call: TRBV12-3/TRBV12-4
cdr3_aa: CASRPDSSDTQYF

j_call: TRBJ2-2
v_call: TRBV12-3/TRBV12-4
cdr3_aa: CASRAGTGTGELFF

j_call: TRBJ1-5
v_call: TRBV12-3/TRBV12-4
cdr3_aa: CASSPGVNSNQPQHF

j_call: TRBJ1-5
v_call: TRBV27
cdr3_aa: CASSLSPGYQPQHF

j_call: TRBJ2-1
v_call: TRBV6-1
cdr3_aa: CASRTTGGKLNEQFF

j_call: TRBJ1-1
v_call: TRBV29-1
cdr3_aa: CSVLVPVVSEAFF

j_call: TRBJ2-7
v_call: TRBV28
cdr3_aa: CASREVGPYEQYF